The 26 T cell receptor beta chains below all came from one sample that was sequenced in a study of blood T cell repertoires in COVID-19. Using immunoSEQ multiplex PCR, the repertoire was profiled, and TCRdb retains in-frame clones only, with some absent. The repertoire holds 60,000 to 80,000 clones, 65% to 90% seen once, with roughly 24% in the top ten. Material for sequencing was peripheral blood. The receptors derive from a man aged 45-65 years with acute or convalescent COVID-19.

The gene calls are TRBV5-6 and TRBJ2-5; TRBD2 might be the D (6 bases). The germline V gene encodes CDR1 SGHDT and CDR2 YYEEEE. V was cut by 4 bases and J by 5 bases, with 15 bases left in between. The CDR3 runs to 14 residues. The CDR3 spells CASSPGRLRETQYF. The CDR3 DNA reads TGTGCCAGCAGCCCAGGGAGGTTGCGGGAGACCCAGTACTTC.

This chain links TRBV7-9 with TRBJ2-5, with TRBD1 identical over 11 bases. With V trimmed by 2 bases and J by 1 base, 3 bases remained unmatched. The CDR3 is made up of 16 amino acids. Per the germline V gene, CDR1 is SEHNR and CDR2 is FQNEAQ (reference sequence). CDR3 DNA: TGTGCCAGCAGCTTATCCGGGACAGGGGGCCAAGAGACCCAGTACTTC. Protein sequence: CASSLSGTGGQETQYF.

The rearrangement uses TRBV11-3 and TRBJ2-3; TRBD2 matches at 9 bases. CDR1 is SGHNT and CDR2 is YENEEA in the germline V gene. Unmatched junction bases numbered 8, after V lost 5 bases and J lost 2 bases. CDR3 length: 16 amino acids. The chain's CDR3 is CASSGGGAGVTDTQYF. The CDR3 coding sequence is TGTGCCAGCAGCGGCGGGGGGGCCGGGGTCACAGATACGCAGTATTTT.

CDR3 nucleotides: TGTGCCAGCAGCAAAGAGAGCGGACGGAGCAATCAGCCCCAGCATTTT. Translated: CASSKESGRSNQPQHF. The genes are TRBV21-1 and TRBJ1-5. TRBV21-1 is deemed a pseudogene. CDR3 length equals 16 residues.

The CDR3 spells CASSYSGSHTEAFF. CDR3 bases: TGTGCCAGCAGTTACTCGGGCAGTCACACTGAAGCTTTCTTT. This chain joins TRBV6-5 and TRBJ1-1; D not resolved. V gave up 0 bases and J gave up 3 bases, with 8 bases separating them. The CDR3 length is 14 residues. The V gene's germline CDR1 is MNHEY and CDR2 SVGAGI.

The chain carries TRBV11-1 and TRBJ2-1, with a weak D call TRBD1 (6 bases). This CDR3 is built from 15 residues. The ends were cut back, 5 bases at V and 10 bases at J, with 21 bases in the middle. Germline assignment: CDR1 SGHAT and CDR2 FQDESV (reference sequence). CDR3 sequence: CASSPWGTPHGEQFF. The CDR3 region has the DNA TGTGCCAGCAGCCCTTGGGGGACACCCCATGGGGAGCAGTTCTTC.

This chain joins TRBV7-2 and TRBJ2-1, with D tentatively TRBD1 (5 bases). V was clipped by 4 bases and J by 9 bases, with 22 bases between them. CDR1 is SGHTA, CDR2 FQGNSA, per germline. The CDR3 runs 16 residues. The CDR3 DNA is TGTGCCAGCAGCTCCCACGGACAATTTCAGGGTATTGAGCAGTTCTTC. This translates into CASSSHGQFQGIEQFF.

The chain combines TRBV18 with TRBJ1-6; the D is unclear. Trimming removed 3 bases from V and 10 bases from J, with 10 bases in between. Germline assignment: CDR1 KGHSH and CDR2 LQKENI. This CDR3 region has 13 residues. The DNA for the CDR3 is TGTGCCAGCTCACCGAACGAGGGATCACCCCTCCACTTT. Encoded protein: CASSPNEGSPLHF.

CDR3 sequence: CASSLAAGRETQYF. CDR3 DNA: TGTGCCAGCAGCTTGGCCGCGGGGCGGGAGACCCAGTACTTC. V gene TRBV5-5 combines with J gene TRBJ2-5; perhaps TRBD2 as D (6 bases). The V end lost 0 bases, the J end lost 5 bases, and 11 bases lay between the germline ends. CDR3 length equals 14 residues. CDR1 and CDR2 from the germline V gene are SGHKS and YYEKEE (reference sequence).

Points on this clone: One junction end disagrees with the germline gene, perhaps due to a read error. The chain joins TRBV6-4 to TRBJ2-4, with TRBD1 matching over 8 bases. Germline CDR1 reads MRHNA; CDR2 reads SNTAGT. This CDR3 spans 17 amino acids. The CDR3 is CASSDCPKSRTGMFDAF. The CDR3 DNA is TGTGCCAGCAGTGACTGCCCGAAGTCCCGGACAGGGATGTTCGACGCCTTC.

The rearrangement links TRBV20-1 to TRBJ2-3; tentatively, D is TRBD2 (5 bases). The germline V gene encodes CDR1 DFQATT and CDR2 SNEGSKA (reference sequence). The V gene lost 3 bases and the J gene lost 0 bases, with 10 bases spanning the gap. The CDR3 spans 14 residues. CDR3 DNA: TGCAGTGCTAGTGGTAGCGCGAGCACAGATACGCAGTATTTT. Residues: CSASGSASTDTQYF.

The chain carries TRBV5-1 and TRBJ2-7; TRBD1 agrees at 8 bases. J lost 4 bases, V lost 0 bases, and 6 bases had no gene match. This CDR3 region has 15 residues. The germline CDR1 and CDR2 sequences are SGHRS and YFSETQ. The CDR3 region is CASSLALDRVYEQYF. In nucleotides, the CDR3 is TGCGCCAGCAGCTTGGCACTGGACAGGGTGTACGAGCAGTACTTC.

The chain employs TRBV14 and TRBJ2-7, with 8 nucleotides matching TRBD1. CDR3 length equals 15 residues. The V gene's germline CDR1 is SGHDN and CDR2 FVKESK. The V gene end was trimmed by 5 bases and the J gene end by 2 bases; junction bases not matched to a gene: 8. CDR3 bases: TGTGCCAGCAGCTTGAGGACAGGGACGACCTACGAGCAGTACTTC. Encoded protein: CASSLRTGTTYEQYF.

The J gene is TRBJ2-6, the V gene TRBV5-1, with D tentatively TRBD1 (6 bases). CDR1 SGHRS and CDR2 YFSETQ come from the germline V gene. The V and J ends lost 7 bases and 0 bases respectively, with 11 bases between them. CDR3 size: 15 residues. The CDR3 sequence is CASAIQGSGANVLTF. The CDR3 coding sequence is TGCGCCAGCGCGATACAGGGCTCTGGGGCCAACGTCCTGACTTTC.

This chain uses TRBV3-1 (or the pseudogene TRBV3-2) with TRBJ2-1, with 9 bases matching TRBD2. Germline V gene sequence: CDR1 LGHDT, CDR2 YNNKEL (reference sequence). Trimming removed 0 bases from V and 9 bases from J; junction bases left unmatched: 6. There are 15 residues in the CDR3. CDR3 bases: TGTGCCAGCAGCCAAGATTCGAGCGGGGGGAGTGAGCAGTTCTTC. This translates into CASSQDSSGGSEQFF.

The chain joins TRBV6-6 to TRBJ2-3; no clear D gene. The CDR3 runs 12 residues. Germline lookup yields CDR1 MNHNY and CDR2 SVGAGI (reference sequence). V shed 3 bases and J shed 4 bases, with 5 bases lying between them. DNA of the CDR3: TGTGCCAGCAGTTATATCGCAGATACGCAGTATTTT. It translates to CASSYIADTQYF.

Only one count was recorded for this clone. The chain is built from TRBV27 and TRBJ2-6, with 7 bases lining up with TRBD1. Per the germline V gene, CDR1 is MNHEY and CDR2 is SMNVEV (reference sequence). V trimming: 1 base; J trimming: 0 bases; junction bases outside the gene matches: 9. CDR3 size: 19 residues. CDR3: CASSLLGQIDFSGANVLTF. CDR3 DNA sequence: TGTGCCAGCAGTTTATTGGGACAGATAGATTTCTCTGGGGCCAACGTCCTGACTTTC.

The chain combines TRBV2 with TRBJ2-1; 7 bases map to TRBD1. After removal of 7 bases from V and 7 bases from J, the junction contained 7 bases not matched to a gene. The germline V gene has CDR1 SNHLY and CDR2 FYNNEI. The CDR3 runs to 13 residues. The CDR3, as DNA: TGTGCCAGCAAGGAAGACAGGGAGAATGAGCAGTTCTTC. This sequence encodes CASKEDRENEQFF.

The J gene is TRBJ1-3, the V gene TRBV18; TRBD1 aligns across 7 bases. CDR3 length: 15 amino acids. Losses at the gene ends were 5 bases for V and 4 bases for J; bases not matched to a gene: 8. CDR1 KGHSH and CDR2 LQKENI come from the germline V gene. The CDR3 spells CASSEGQESGNTIYF. The DNA of the CDR3 is TGTGCCAGCTCAGAAGGACAGGAGTCCGGAAACACCATATATTTT.

The chain joins TRBV5-4 to TRBJ1-4, with 7 bases that match TRBD1. In germline, CDR1 is SGHNT, CDR2 YYREEE (reference sequence). V gave up 0 bases and J gave up 8 bases; unmatched junction bases: 7. CDR3 length equals 15 residues. CDR3 sequence reads: CASSLDKGAWEKLFF. The CDR3 nucleotides are TGTGCCAGCAGCTTGGACAAGGGGGCTTGGGAAAAACTGTTTTTT. Drawing the rest from reference TRBV5-4 and TRBJ1-4, the complete variable domain is ETGVTQSPTHLIKTRGQQVTLRCSSQSGHNTVSWYQQALGQGPQFIFQYYREEENGRGNFPPRFSGLQFPNYSSELNVNALELDDSALYLCASSLDKGAWEKLFFGSGTQLSVL.

The chain has TRBV6-2 or TRBV6-3 and TRBJ2-2; 7 bases are a match to TRBD1. The CDR3 is 16 residues long. The V and J ends lost 6 bases and 3 bases, in that order; junction bases with no gene match: 10. Germline-derived CDR1 and CDR2 are MNHEY and SVGEGT. In DNA, the CDR3 is TGTGCCAGCAGCCCCGGACAGGACGAGGACACCGGGGAGCTGTTTTTT. The encoded protein is CASSPGQDEDTGELFF.

The chain has TRBV12-3 or TRBV12-4 and TRBJ1-1, with D perhaps matching TRBD1 (6 bases). V was pared by 5 bases and J by 4 bases, with 11 bases between. The CDR3 consists of 13 residues. This CDR3 reads CASSPRGGTEAFF. Written as DNA, the CDR3 is TGTGCCAGCAGTCCCAGGGGTGGCACTGAAGCTTTCTTT.

CDR3 protein: CASSLDSGGLPDFF. CDR3 DNA sequence: TGTGCCAGCAGCTTAGATAGCGGGGGGCTTCCAGACTTCTTC. The V call is TRBV7-9, the J call TRBJ2-1, with 10 positions matching TRBD2. Per the germline V gene, CDR1 is SEHNR and CDR2 is FQNEAQ (reference sequence). With 1 base clipped from V and 16 bases from J, the junction kept 10 bases outside the gene matches. CDR3 length: 14 residues.

V and J are TRBV28 and TRBJ1-2; D call uncertain. V lost 6 bases, J lost 6 bases, and 14 bases lay in between. The length of the CDR3 is 13 residues. Germline V gives CDR1 MDHEN, CDR2 SYDVKM. CDR3 sequence: CASSPPHSNGYTF. CDR3 DNA: TGTGCCAGCAGCCCCCCTCACAGTAATGGCTACACCTTC.

The chain uses TRBV19 and TRBJ1-4; 8 bases line up with TRBD1. The CDR3 extends over 15 amino acids. The germline V gene has CDR1 LNHDA and CDR2 SQIVND (reference sequence). The J segment lost 5 bases and the V segment lost 5 bases, leaving 7 bases of the junction unmatched. CDR3 DNA sequence: TGTGCCAGTAGTTCGACAGGGGAGAACAATGAAAAACTGTTTTTT. Translated: CASSSTGENNEKLFF.

This clone was observed a single time. DNA of the CDR3: TGTGCCACCGCGACTAGCGGGCCCAACACAGATACGCAGTATTTT. Protein: CATATSGPNTDTQYF. This rearrangement joins TRBV6-5 to TRBJ2-3, with 10 bases lining up with TRBD2. This CDR3 has 15 residues. CDR1 is MNHEY and CDR2 is SVGAGI in the germline V gene. The trim removed 10 bases at V and 2 bases at J, leaving 9 bases unmatched.